Presented here are 15 T cell receptor beta chains from one specimen sequenced in a study of blood T cell repertoires in COVID-19. Measured with immunoSEQ multiplex PCR; TCRdb has only the in-frame clones, and not every one. Of some 120,000 clones listed, about nine tenths are singletons. Sequencing used peripheral blood. The receptor set was obtained from a man aged 60-69 years with COVID-19, enrolled during active disease.

A note on this clone: Compared with germline, one end of the junction differs, possibly owing to a read error. The rearrangement uses TRBV3-1 (or the pseudogene TRBV3-2) and TRBJ2-1; no reliable D call. This CDR3 has 11 residues. In germline, CDR1 is LGHDT, CDR2 YNNKEL (reference sequence). The CDR3 region is CTSKLYNEQFF. As DNA, the CDR3 is TGTACCAGTAAACTCTACAATGAGCAGTTCTTC.

This chain joins TRBV28 and TRBJ2-1; 8 bases fit TRBD2. V lost 3 bases, J lost 5 bases, and 6 bases stayed unmatched. CDR3 size: 15 residues. Germline V gives CDR1 MDHEN, CDR2 SYDVKM. The CDR3 loop is CASSLVSGNDNEQFF. CDR3 in DNA: TGTGCCAGCAGTTTGGTTAGCGGGAACGACAATGAGCAGTTCTTC.

The rearrangement uses TRBV6-5 and TRBJ1-1; 7 nucleotides match TRBD1. Germline V gene sequence: CDR1 MNHEY, CDR2 SVGAGI. The V and J ends lost 2 bases and 6 bases, in that order; junction bases with no gene match: 6. The CDR3 is made up of 14 amino acids. The CDR3 loop reads CASSYRGQDPEAFF. For the CDR3, the DNA is TGTGCCAGCAGTTACCGTGGACAGGATCCTGAAGCTTTCTTT.

The chain joins TRBV20-1 to TRBJ1-1, with D perhaps matching TRBD1 (6 bases). CDR1 and CDR2 (germline): DFQATT, SNEGSKA (reference sequence). The length of the CDR3 is 14 residues. The germline V and J ends were trimmed by 3 bases and 2 bases, with 13 bases remaining between them. The CDR3 DNA reads as TGCAGTGCTAGTCCAAAACAGGGAAACACTGAAGCTTTCTTT. Its translation: CSASPKQGNTEAFF.

This clone was detected only once. The rearrangement joins TRBV7-8 to TRBJ1-1; D remains ambiguous. This CDR3 comprises 13 residues. Trimming took off 5 bases at V and 1 base at J, with 8 bases between the two ends. Germline CDR1 SGHVS, CDR2 FQNEAQ. This CDR3 is CASSPRQNTEAFF. The CDR3, as DNA: TGTGCCAGCAGCCCCCGACAGAACACTGAAGCTTTCTTT.

The chain recombines TRBV9 with TRBJ1-1; 7 nucleotides line up with TRBD1. The V gene end was trimmed by 0 bases and the J gene end by 11 bases; junction bases not matched to a gene: 16. The CDR3 extends over 16 amino acids. CDR1 and CDR2 from the germline V gene are SGDLS and YYNGEE. As DNA, the CDR3 is TGTGCCAGCAGCGTAGGGCCTTCCCGGGACAGCTATCGGGCTTTCTTT. It yields the protein CASSVGPSRDSYRAFF.

V and J are TRBV10-3 and TRBJ2-1; D is unclear. Per germline, CDR1 ENHRY and CDR2 SYGVKD. Trimming stripped 3 bases from V and 10 bases from J, with 10 bases between. This CDR3 is 12 amino acids long. The DNA for the CDR3 is TGTGCCATCAGTGATGGTAGAGGCGAGCAGTTCTTC. This encodes CAISDGRGEQFF.

The V and J genes are TRBV7-2 and TRBJ1-5; 7 bases are shared with TRBD1. There are 15 residues in the CDR3. Looked up from germline, CDR1 is SGHTA and CDR2 is FQGNSA. Trimming removed 1 base from V and 5 bases from J; junction bases left unmatched: 5. CDR3 nucleotide sequence: TGTGCCAGCAGCTTAGAAGGTACAGGGGATCAGCCCCAGCATTTT. It encodes CASSLEGTGDQPQHF.

The V call is TRBV30, the J call TRBJ2-1, with D uncertain. The CDR3 length is 14 residues. The germline V gene encodes CDR1 GTSNPN and CDR2 SVGIG (reference sequence). V lost 4 bases, J lost 1 base, and 11 bases lay in between. The CDR3 protein is CAWKPSLSYNEQFF. The CDR3 DNA reads as TGTGCCTGGAAGCCAAGCCTTTCCTACAATGAGCAGTTCTTC. The variable domain in full, completed from reference TRBV30 and TRBJ2-1, reads SQTIHQWPATLVQPVGSPLSLECTVEGTSNPNLYWYRQAAGRGLQLLFYSVGIGQISSEVPQNLSASRPQDRQFILSSKKLLLSDSGFYLCAWKPSLSYNEQFFGPGTRLTVL.

The chain employs TRBV4-2 and TRBJ1-5; D perhaps matches TRBD1 (5 bases). This CDR3 contains 15 residues. V was shortened by 4 bases and J by 6 bases, with 16 bases between the two germline ends. Germline lookup yields CDR1 LGHNA and CDR2 YNFKEQ. CDR3 amino acids: CASSPLSRVGQPQHF. The CDR3 DNA follows: TGTGCCAGCAGCCCCTTAAGCAGGGTGGGTCAGCCCCAGCATTTT.

This chain joins TRBV12-5 and TRBJ2-7; 14 bases fit TRBD2. V shed 0 bases, J shed 6 bases, and the junction held 10 bases outside the gene matches. CDR3 length equals 18 residues. Germline V gene sequence: CDR1 LGHNT, CDR2 FRNRAP. The CDR3 loop is CASGLVVIPGLAGVEQYF. The DNA for the CDR3 is TGTGCTAGTGGTTTGGTGGTGATTCCGGGACTAGCGGGAGTCGAGCAGTACTTC.

The V call is TRBV18, the J call TRBJ2-7; 7 bases match TRBD1. Germline assignment: CDR1 KGHSH and CDR2 LQKENI. After removal of 3 bases from V and 5 bases from J, the junction contained 16 bases not matched to a gene. The CDR3 spans 17 residues. CDR3 loop: CASSPGSFGQVKDEQYF. As DNA, the CDR3 is TGTGCCAGCTCACCCGGGTCTTTTGGACAGGTGAAAGACGAGCAGTACTTC.

This chain links TRBV19 with TRBJ2-2, with 7 bases identical to TRBD1. After removal of 1 base from V and 2 bases from J, the junction contained 4 bases not matched to a gene. Per germline, CDR1 LNHDA and CDR2 SQIVND (reference sequence). This CDR3 contains 16 residues. The CDR3 nucleotides read TGTGCCAGTAGTATAGGCCGGGACAGCAACACCGGGGAGCTGTTTTTT. Its protein product is CASSIGRDSNTGELFF.

The chain links TRBV5-1 to TRBJ1-1; 8 bases fit TRBD1. The germline V gene encodes CDR1 SGHRS and CDR2 YFSETQ. This CDR3 is built from 14 residues. V was pared by 5 bases and J by 5 bases, with 8 bases of the junction left unmatched. The CDR3 loop is CASRKEDRETEAFF. The CDR3 DNA sequence: TGCGCCAGCAGGAAGGAGGACAGGGAAACTGAAGCTTTCTTT.

This chain joins TRBV6-6 and TRBJ1-4; 7 bases agree with TRBD1. Trimming removed 4 bases from V and 5 bases from J; junction bases left unmatched: 7. This CDR3 contains 15 residues. Germline-derived CDR1 and CDR2 are MNHNY and SVGAGI (reference sequence). The CDR3 is CASSSQGEYNEKLFF. In DNA, the CDR3 is TGTGCCAGCAGTTCGCAGGGGGAGTACAATGAAAAACTGTTTTTT.